This T cell receptor beta chain was captured by sequencing in a study of T cell responses to AZD1222 COVID-19 vaccine. CDR1 WSHSY and CDR2 SAAADI come from the germline V gene. The CDR3 loop spans 18 amino acids. Trimming cost V 5 bases and J 2 bases; bases outside gene matches: 11. Measured with immunoSEQ multiplex PCR; TCRdb has only the in-frame clones, and not every one. Of roughly 120,000 clones listed, approximately 90% are singletons. The chain carries TRBV10-2 and TRBJ2-7; 14 positions agree with TRBD2. The sequencing used peripheral blood, collected on day 0 of AZD1222 vaccination. The receptor's source is an adult in good health. Here the CDR3 reads CASSYLGLAGARPYEQYF. The DNA for the CDR3 is TGCGCCAGCAGTTATCTGGGACTAGCGGGGGCCCGTCCCTACGAGCAGTACTTC.